The rows below give T cell receptor beta chains drawn from one sample of a study of shared clonotypes between healthy human individuals. Using immunoSEQ multiplex PCR, the repertoire was profiled, and TCRdb retains in-frame clones only, with some absent. The data contain about 190,000 clones, approximately 61% of them singletons. Specimen: memory CD4+ T cells sorted from blood. Receptors originate from a man younger than 40 in good health. Each CDR3 is given with its conserved first and last residue. The D gene is left open where the match is weak. Size tells how often a clone was seen (once, few, many) or the class of an expanded clone, and some rows leave it out.

D gene	V gene	clone size	J gene	CDR3 DNA	CDR3 protein
TRBD1	TRBV5-6	few	TRBJ1-2	TGTGCCAGCACCCCTACGGGACAGGGGGGATCTAACTATGGCTACACCTTC	CASTPTGQGGSNYGYTF
NA	TRBV5-1	NA	TRBJ2-5	TGCGCCAGCAGCTTGACAGGGTTTGGGGAGACCCAGTACTTC	CASSLTGFGETQYF
NA	TRBV6-1	NA	TRBJ1-1	TGTGCCAGCAGCCGGAGCAGGAACACTGAAGCTTTCTTT	CASSRSRNTEAFF
NA	TRBV6-1	NA	TRBJ2-2	TGTGCCAGCAGTGAAAGCTATGGGGGAGCCACCGGGGAGCTGTTTTTT	CASSESYGGATGELFF
TRBD2	TRBV29-1	NA	TRBJ2-3	TGCAGCGTTGTTAGCGGGAGGGCCCAAGATACGCAGTATTTT	CSVVSGRAQDTQYF
TRBD2	TRBV7-2	few	TRBJ2-7	TGTGCCAGCAGGTCTAGCGGGAGCTCCTACGAGCAGTACTTC	CASRSSGSSYEQYF
NA	TRBV6-1	few	TRBJ1-5	TGTGCCAGCAGCGCAGCCTTTAGCAATCAGCCCCAGCATTTT	CASSAAFSNQPQHF
TRBD1	TRBV18	NA	TRBJ2-5	TGTGCCAGCTCACCGGCCGGGACAGGGGGCAGGGAGACCCAGTACTTC	CASSPAGTGGRETQYF
NA	TRBV7-2	NA	TRBJ2-1	TGTGCCAGCAGCCTCGGTACTCCCTCCTACAATGAGCAGTTCTTC	CASSLGTPSYNEQFF
NA	TRBV7-9	NA	TRBJ2-1	TGTGCCAGCAGAGGGACTCTCAAGGAGCAGTTCTTC	CASRGTLKEQFF
NA	TRBV6-1	few	TRBJ1-1	TGTGCCAGCAGTGAAGCTCGGGGCAGAGCTTTCTTT	CASSEARGRAFF
NA	TRBV19	NA	TRBJ1-1	TGTGCCAGTAGTATGACCGGGAACACTGAAGCTTTCTTT	CASSMTGNTEAFF
NA	TRBV18	NA	TRBJ1-2	TGTGCCAGCTCACTGGATGGTCTCTATGGCTACACCTTC	CASSLDGLYGYTF
NA	TRBV7-6	many	TRBJ2-5	TGTGCCAGCAGCTTTTTACAAGAGACCCAGTACTTC	CASSFLQETQYF
TRBD1	TRBV28	once	TRBJ1-1	TGTGCCAGCAGTTCATCCAGGGGGAGGCCTGAAGCTTTCTTT	CASSSSRGRPEAFF
NA	TRBV2	NA	TRBJ1-5	TGTGCCAGCAGTAGACAGTCTAGCAATCAGCCCCAGCATTTT	CASSRQSSNQPQHF
TRBD2	TRBV7-8	once	TRBJ2-5	TGTGCCAGCAGGTCGAACCCGGGACTAGACCAAGAGACCCAGTACTTC	CASRSNPGLDQETQYF